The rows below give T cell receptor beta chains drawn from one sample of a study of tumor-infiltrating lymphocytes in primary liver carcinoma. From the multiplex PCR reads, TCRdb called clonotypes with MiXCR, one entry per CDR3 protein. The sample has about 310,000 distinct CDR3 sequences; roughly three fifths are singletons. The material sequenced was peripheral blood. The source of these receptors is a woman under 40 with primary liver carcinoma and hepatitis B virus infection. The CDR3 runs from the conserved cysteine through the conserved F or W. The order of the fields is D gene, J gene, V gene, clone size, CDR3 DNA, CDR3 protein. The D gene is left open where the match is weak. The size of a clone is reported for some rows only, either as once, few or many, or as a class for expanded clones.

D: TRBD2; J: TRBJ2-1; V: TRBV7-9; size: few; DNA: TGTGCCAGCAGCTTAGGTCGGTCTAGCGGGAGTTTAGATGAGCAGTTCTTC; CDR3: CASSLGRSSGSLDEQFF
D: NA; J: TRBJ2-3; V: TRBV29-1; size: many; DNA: TGCAGCGTGGCGGGTACACCTACTAGCACAGATACGCAGTATTTT; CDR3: CSVAGTPTSTDTQYF
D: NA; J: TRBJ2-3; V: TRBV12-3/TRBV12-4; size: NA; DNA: TGTGCCAGCACCCCCCCCCACACAGATACGCAGTATTTT; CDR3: CASTPPHTDTQYF
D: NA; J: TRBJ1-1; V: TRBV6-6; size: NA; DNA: TGTGCCAGCAGAACGAGGACGGCGAACACTGAAGCTTTCTTT; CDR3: CASRTRTANTEAFF
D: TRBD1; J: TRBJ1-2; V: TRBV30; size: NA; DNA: TGTGCCTGGAGTGTATATCAGAGGGGGCTCGGAGGCTACACCTTC; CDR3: CAWSVYQRGLGGYTF
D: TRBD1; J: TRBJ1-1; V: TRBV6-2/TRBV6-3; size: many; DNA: TGTGCCAGCAGTTACGGGACAGGCGCCCTGGGGGCTTTCTTT; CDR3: CASSYGTGALGAFF
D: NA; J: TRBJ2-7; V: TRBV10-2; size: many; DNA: TGTGCCAGCTCCGAGGGTTACGAGCAGTACTTC; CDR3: CASSEGYEQYF
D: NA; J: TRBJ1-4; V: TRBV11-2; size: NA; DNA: TGTGCCAGCAGCTCCCCAGGAGGGGCTAACGAAAAACTGTTTTTT; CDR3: CASSSPGGANEKLFF
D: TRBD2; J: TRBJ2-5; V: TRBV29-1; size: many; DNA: TGCAGCGTTGTGGCTAGCGGGAGGGAGACCCAGTACTTC; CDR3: CSVVASGRETQYF
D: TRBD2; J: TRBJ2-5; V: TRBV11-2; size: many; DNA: TGTGCCAGCAGCTTAGGAGGGAGGGGACTAGCGGGATCATTACGAGAGACCCAGTACTTC; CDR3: CASSLGGRGLAGSLRETQYF
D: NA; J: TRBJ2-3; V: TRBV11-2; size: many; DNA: TGTGCCAGCAGCTTAAACAGGGAGACAGATACGCAGTATTTT; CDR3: CASSLNRETDTQYF
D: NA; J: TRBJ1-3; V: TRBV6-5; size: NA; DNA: TGTGCCAGCAGCACCGAGGGTACTGGAAACACCATATATTTT; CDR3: CASSTEGTGNTIYF
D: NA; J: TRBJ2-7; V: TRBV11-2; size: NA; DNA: TGTGCCAGTAGCTTAGATATGCTCTACGAGCAGTACTTC; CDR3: CASSLDMLYEQYF
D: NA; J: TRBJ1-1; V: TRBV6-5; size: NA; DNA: TGTGCCAACCCCTTGGGGGGGAACACTGAATCTTTCTTT; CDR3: CANPLGGNTESFF
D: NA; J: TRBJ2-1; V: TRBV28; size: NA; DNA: TGTGCCAGCAGTTTAGCGTATAGCTCCTACAATGAGCAGTTCTTC; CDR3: CASSLAYSSYNEQFF
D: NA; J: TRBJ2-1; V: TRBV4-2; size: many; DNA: TGTGCCAGCAGCCAAGATTTGCGGGGCCTGAGAAATGAGCAGTTCTTC; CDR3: CASSQDLRGLRNEQFF
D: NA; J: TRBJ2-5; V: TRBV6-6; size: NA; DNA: TGTACCAGCTCCGAGCCAAAAGAGACCCAGTACTTC; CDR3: CTSSEPKETQYF
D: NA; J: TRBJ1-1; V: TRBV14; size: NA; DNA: TGTGCCAACAGCCCCCCGGGGATGAACACTGAAGCTCACTTT; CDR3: CANSPPGMNTEAHF
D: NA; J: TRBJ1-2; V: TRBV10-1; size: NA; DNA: TGCGCCAGCAGGGGCAGGGAAGGCTACACCTTC; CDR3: CASRGREGYTF
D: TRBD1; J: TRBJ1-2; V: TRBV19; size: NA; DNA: TGTGCCAGTAGTACCCCGAACGCAGGGGGAGGCAATGGCTACACCTTC; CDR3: CASSTPNAGGGNGYTF
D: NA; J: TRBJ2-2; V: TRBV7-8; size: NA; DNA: TGTGCCAGGAGCCTCCGGGGCCCCGGGGAGCTGTTTTTT; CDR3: CARSLRGPGELFF
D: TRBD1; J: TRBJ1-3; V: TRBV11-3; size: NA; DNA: TGTGCCAGCGGCTGGACAGGGATCGGAAACGCCATATATTTT; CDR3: CASGWTGIGNAIYF
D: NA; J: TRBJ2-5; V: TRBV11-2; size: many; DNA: TGTGCCAGCAGCTCAGGACTAATAAAAGAGACCCAGTACTTC; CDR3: CASSSGLIKETQYF
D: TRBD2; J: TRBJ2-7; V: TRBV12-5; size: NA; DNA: TGTGCTAGTGGAACTACTAGCGGGAGCACCTACGAGCGGTACTTC; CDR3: CASGTTSGSTYERYF
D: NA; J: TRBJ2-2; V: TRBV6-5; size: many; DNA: TGTGCCAGCAGGACCCAGGGGAACGTGGAGCTGTTTTTT; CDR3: CASRTQGNVELFF
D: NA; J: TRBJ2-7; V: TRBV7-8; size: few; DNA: TGTGCCAGCAGCTTAGATTTTGGGAGTGGGCGCTACGAGCAGTACTTC; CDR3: CASSLDFGSGRYEQYF
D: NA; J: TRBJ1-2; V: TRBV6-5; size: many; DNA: TGTGCCAGCAGCCCCGCGGGGGGGGAAGGGAACTATGGCTACACCTTC; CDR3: CASSPAGGEGNYGYTF
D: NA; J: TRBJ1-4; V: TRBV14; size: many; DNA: TGTGCCAGCAGCCATTATGAAAAACTGTTTTTT; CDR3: CASSHYEKLFF
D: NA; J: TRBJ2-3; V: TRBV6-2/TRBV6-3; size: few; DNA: TGTGCCAGCAGTTACCCTCACAAGAACCTTCGCACAGATACGCAGTATTTT; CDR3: CASSYPHKNLRTDTQYF
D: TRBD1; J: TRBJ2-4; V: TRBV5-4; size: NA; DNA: TGTGCCTGTAGCCTCCGTGACAGGGGGAACATTCAGTACTTC; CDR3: CACSLRDRGNIQYF
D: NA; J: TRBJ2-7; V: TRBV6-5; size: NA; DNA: TGTGTCAACACCCCAATTATGGGGGAGGCCTCCTACGAGCAGTACTTC; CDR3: CVNTPIMGEASYEQYF